Listed here are 21 T cell receptor beta chains from one sample, sequenced in a study of neurological immune-mediated disorders. TCRdb re-derived calls from the 5' RACE reads in MiXCR, one entry per CDR3 protein. The sample records over 35,000 distinct CDR3 sequences, roughly 4.1% being singletons. Material: PBMCs. These receptors all stem from a woman between 55 and 75 years old with multiple sclerosis.

In its sample, this clonotype was seen many times. The gene calls are TRBV3-1 and TRBJ2-1, with D perhaps assigned TRBD1 or TRBD2 (6 bases each). Germline CDR1 and CDR2: LGHDT and YNNKEL (reference sequence). There are 14 residues in the CDR3. V lost 4 bases to trimming and J lost 15 bases, with 22 bases between them. The CDR3 DNA follows: TGTGCCAGCAGCCCTATACCCGGGGGCCGTGTGGGGTTCTTC. Translated: CASSPIPGGRVGFF.

The chain links TRBV3-1 to TRBJ2-3; D is ambiguous. The CDR3 totals 16 residues. Germline V CDR1 and CDR2: LGHDT, YNNKEL (reference sequence). Trimming took 0 bases from V and 6 from J, leaving 16 bases between them. The CDR3 DNA sequence: TGTGCCAGCAGCCAAGATTGGCGTGGCGGTCGGGATACGCAGTATTTT. As protein: CASSQDWRGGRDTQYF.

This clonotype was seen a few times. This chain uses TRBV12-3 or TRBV12-4 with TRBJ1-3; weak D call: TRBD1 (6 bases). V lost 3 bases and J 1 base, leaving 13 bases between the germline ends. The CDR3 spans 16 residues. The DNA of the CDR3 is TGTGCCAGCAGTTTCGGAGGGGGGGGATCTGGAAACACCATATATTTT. It is translated as CASSFGGGGSGNTIYF.

This clonotype was seen many times. This sequence joins TRBV7-8 and TRBJ2-5; D gene uncertain. Germline values: CDR1 SGHVS, CDR2 FQNEAQ. There are 12 residues in the CDR3. Trimming shortened V by 4 bases and J by 5 bases, and 8 bases separated the two germline ends. The CDR3 nucleotides read TGTGCCAGCAGCTCGGGCCGGGAGACCCAGTACTTC. Translation gives CASSSGRETQYF.

Many counts were recorded for this clonotype. The chain combines TRBV20-1 with TRBJ2-5, with D possibly matching TRBD1 (6 bases). There are 12 residues in the CDR3. V gave up 6 bases and J gave up 3 bases, with 11 bases separating them. CDR1 and CDR2 (germline): DFQATT, SNEGSKA (reference sequence). CDR3 sequence (DNA): TGCAGTGCCACAAGGACAGAAGAGACCCAGTACTTC. This encodes CSATRTEETQYF.

This clonotype was detected many times. The chain employs TRBV20-1 and TRBJ2-7; the D gene is possibly TRBD1 (6 bases). This CDR3 has 12 residues. Per the germline V gene, CDR1 is DFQATT and CDR2 is SNEGSKA (reference sequence). The V end was cut by 3 bases, the J end by 3 bases, with 9 bases between. The CDR3 sequence: CSASRDNYEQYF. CDR3 coding DNA: TGCAGTGCTAGCCGGGACAACTACGAGCAGTACTTC.

This clonotype was detected many times. The chain combines TRBV5-1 with TRBJ2-7, with D possibly matching TRBD1 (6 bases). CDR1 is SGHRS and CDR2 is YFSETQ in the germline V gene. This CDR3 is 13 amino acids long. V shed 5 bases and J shed 3 bases, with 12 bases lying between them. Here the CDR3 reads CASRMDSYYEQYF. In DNA form, the CDR3 reads TGCGCCAGCAGGATGGACAGCTACTACGAGCAGTACTTC.

This clonotype has just a few counts. Relative to the germline gene, one junction end is altered; a read error may explain this. V is TRBV11-2 and J is TRBJ1-5; D is unresolved. The CDR3 has 13 amino acids. The germline gives CDR1 SGHAT, CDR2 FQNNGV. This chain's CDR3 is CASSLGGDQPQNF. CDR3 sequence (DNA): TGTGCCAGCAGCTTAGGAGGCGATCAGCCCCAGAATTTT.

This clonotype was observed many times. This sequence joins TRBV5-1 and TRBJ1-2, with 7 nucleotides matching TRBD1. This CDR3 spans 16 amino acids. Germline loops: CDR1 SGHRS, CDR2 YFSETQ. J gave up 6 bases and V 3 bases, and 14 bases lay outside the gene matches. CDR3 residues: CASSWSSRAGGDGYTF. The DNA of the CDR3 is TGCGCCAGCAGCTGGAGCTCCCGGGCAGGGGGGGATGGCTACACCTTC.

This clonotype has a count of ten or more. The V gene is TRBV27, the J gene TRBJ2-3, with unresolved D. CDR1 and CDR2 (germline): MNHEY, SMNVEV (reference sequence). Trimming took off 6 bases at V and 4 bases at J, with 14 bases between the two ends. The CDR3 consists of 14 residues. The CDR3 spells CASSVATPPDTQYF. The CDR3 DNA reads TGTGCCAGCAGCGTAGCAACCCCGCCAGATACGCAGTATTTT.

This clonotype has more than one count but fewer than ten. The rearrangement joins TRBV6-2 or TRBV6-3 to TRBJ2-7; 8 bases are shared with TRBD1. This CDR3 region has 14 residues. Germline V CDR1 and CDR2: MNHEY, SVGEGT. V was pared by 4 bases and J by 2 bases, with 4 bases of the junction left unmatched. CDR3 residues: CASSWGTGAYEQYV. For the CDR3, the DNA is TGTGCCAGCAGTTGGGGGACAGGCGCCTACGAGCAGTACGTC.

This clonotype showed up many times. CDR3 sequence (DNA): TGCGCCAGCAGCCGGTGGGCAGAGAACACCGGGGAGCTGTTTTTT. Translating it yields CASSRWAENTGELFF. V gene TRBV5-1 combines with J gene TRBJ2-2; the D is unclear. Trimming cost V 4 bases and J 1 base, with 11 bases left between them. The length of the CDR3 is 15 residues. Germline values: CDR1 SGHRS, CDR2 YFSETQ.

This clonotype was observed a handful of times. J is TRBJ2-3 and V is TRBV20-1, with 10 bases matching TRBD1. The CDR3 extends over 14 amino acids. From germline, CDR1 is DFQATT and CDR2 SNEGSKA (reference sequence). Trimming removed 6 bases from V and 5 bases from J; junction bases left unmatched: 8. CDR3 amino acids: CSALTGGSVDTQYF. CDR3 nucleotide sequence: TGCAGTGCCCTGACAGGGGGCTCAGTAGATACGCAGTATTTT.

This clonotype was counted at least ten times. The chain carries TRBV7-2 and TRBJ1-4, with D tentatively TRBD1 (5 bases). This CDR3 has 14 amino acids. Germline lookup yields CDR1 SGHTA and CDR2 FQGNSA. V lost 1 base to trimming and J lost 5 bases, with 8 bases between them. The CDR3 region has the DNA TGTGCCAGCAGCTTAGGGCCAGGGAATGAAAAACTGTTTTTT. Translated: CASSLGPGNEKLFF.

This clonotype was recorded a few times. A junction end diverges from the germline sequence, so it may reflect a read error. The chain uses TRBV4-2 and TRBJ1-5, with D perhaps TRBD1 (5 bases). Per the germline V gene, CDR1 is LGHNA and CDR2 is YNFKEQ. The CDR3 is 14 amino acids. The CDR3: CASSYNFGAEPQNF. The CDR3 DNA is TGTGCCAGCAGCTATAATTTCGGGGCTGAGCCCCAGAATTTT.

Ten or more counts support this clonotype. CDR3 sequence: CASSLGSGLWQYF. CDR3 nucleotide sequence: TGTGCCAGCAGCTTAGGCTCAGGTCTGTGGCAGTACTTC. V and J are TRBV7-2 and TRBJ2-7; no firm D call. The ends were cut back, 1 base at V and 9 bases at J, with 13 bases in the middle. The CDR3 runs to 13 residues. Germline values: CDR1 SGHTA, CDR2 FQGNSA.

At least ten counts were recorded for this clonotype. The gene calls are TRBV3-1 and TRBJ2-7; 13 bases align to TRBD2. CDR1 is LGHDT and CDR2 is YNNKEL in the germline V gene (reference sequence). The CDR3 has 16 residues. Trimming took 4 bases from V and 2 from J; bases not matched to a gene: 5. The DNA for the CDR3 is TGTGCCAGCAGCCTGGGACTAGCGGGGAACGCCTACGAGCAGTACTTC. Translation gives CASSLGLAGNAYEQYF.

This clonotype was found many times. J is TRBJ2-5 and V is TRBV4-3, with TRBD1 matching 7 bases. The CDR3 length is 16 residues. V lost 4 bases to trimming and J lost 5 bases; unmatched junction nucleotides: 13. From germline, CDR1 is LGHNA and CDR2 YSLEER. This chain's CDR3 is CASSLGTAPAAETQYF. For the CDR3, the DNA is TGCGCCAGCAGCCTCGGGACAGCCCCGGCGGCGGAGACCCAGTACTTC.

In its sample, this clonotype was seen many times. For the CDR3, the DNA is TGCAGCGTCCGGGACATAGGGTATGGCTACACCTTC. Translating gives CSVRDIGYGYTF. The genes are TRBV29-1 and TRBJ1-2, with a tentative D call TRBD1 (6 bases). Germline CDR1 SQVTM, CDR2 ANQGSEA. The CDR3 extends over 12 amino acids. V lost 6 bases and J 5 bases, leaving 13 bases between the germline ends.

This clonotype has a count of ten or more. The V gene is TRBV9, the J gene TRBJ1-3, with D uncertain. V lost 0 bases to trimming and J lost 3 bases, with 13 bases between them. CDR3 size: 16 residues. Per germline, CDR1 SGDLS and CDR2 YYNGEE. In DNA form, the CDR3 reads TGTGCCAGCAGCGTAGAACAGTCCGGGAGTGGAAACACCATATATTTT. This sequence encodes CASSVEQSGSGNTIYF.

The V call is TRBV20-1, the J call TRBJ1-4; 10 nucleotides align to TRBD1. V trimming: 6 bases; J trimming: 7 bases; junction bases outside the gene matches: 11. Germline CDR1 DFQATT, CDR2 SNEGSKA (reference sequence). The length of the CDR3 is 15 residues. CDR3 in DNA: TGCAGTGCGGCAGACAGGGGGCTATGGGGTGAAAAACTGTTTTTT. This sequence encodes CSAADRGLWGEKLFF.